This T cell receptor (beta chain) was recovered during a study of cytomegalovirus exposure and HLA in healthy donors. Study-wide results and limits: Later analysis suggested most CMV-associated TCR beta chains were HLA-restricted. Fewer N-insertions than the roughly 600-donor mean were reportedly shown by an Asian-associated ancestry cluster in a later analysis. With high specificity and sensitivity, the classifier reportedly diagnosed cytomegalovirus status. Segments of the TCR beta V type were, in most cases, productive about 87% or about 30% of the time in an earlier analysis.

PCR employed 60 Vbeta and 13 Jbeta primers. Repertoires were generated with immunoSEQ multiplex PCR, while TCRdb's copy carries only in-frame clones and drops some. The sample shows roughly 100,000 clones, roughly 80% of them seen only once. This CDR3 comprises 19 residues. Concerning this clone: No antigen is known for it.

V and J are TRBV21-1 and TRBJ1-6; the table gives TRBD1 as D, unverified against the DNA. TRBV21-1 is termed a pseudogene. The sample was PBMCs. The receptor comes from a man aged 45-65 years in good health and CMV-seropositive. The CDR3 nucleotides are TGTGCCAGCAGCAAAAGGTCGCACTGCCGGGACAGACTTAATTCACCCCTCCACTTT. It yields the protein CASSKRSHCRDRLNSPLHF.